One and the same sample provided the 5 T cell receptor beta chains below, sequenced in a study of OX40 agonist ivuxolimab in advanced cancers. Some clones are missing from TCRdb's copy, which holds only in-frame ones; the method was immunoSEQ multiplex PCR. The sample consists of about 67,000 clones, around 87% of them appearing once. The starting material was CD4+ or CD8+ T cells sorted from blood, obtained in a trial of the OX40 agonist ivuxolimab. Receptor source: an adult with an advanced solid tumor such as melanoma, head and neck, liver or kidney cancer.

CDR3 sequence: CASSLGAGGYNEQFF. The CDR3 DNA reads TGTGCCAGCAGTTTAGGCGCGGGGGGCTACAATGAGCAGTTCTTC. The rearrangement links TRBV27 to TRBJ2-1; 8 nucleotides align to TRBD2. Germline V gives CDR1 MNHEY, CDR2 SMNVEV (reference sequence). Trimming removed 2 bases from V and 3 bases from J; junction bases left unmatched: 3. The CDR3 totals 15 residues.

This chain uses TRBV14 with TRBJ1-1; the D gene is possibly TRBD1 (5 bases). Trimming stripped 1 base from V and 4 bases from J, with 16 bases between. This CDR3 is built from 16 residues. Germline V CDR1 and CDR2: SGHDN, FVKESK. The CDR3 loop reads CASSQVAGRLTTEAFF. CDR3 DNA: TGTGCCAGCAGCCAAGTCGCAGGGAGGTTGACCACTGAAGCTTTCTTT.

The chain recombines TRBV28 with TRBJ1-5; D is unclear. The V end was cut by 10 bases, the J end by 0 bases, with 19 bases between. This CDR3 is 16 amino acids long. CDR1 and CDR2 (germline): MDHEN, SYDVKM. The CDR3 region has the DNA TGTGCCACCCCGGACGGACGATCCTATAGCAATCAGCCCCAGCATTTT. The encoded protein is CATPDGRSYSNQPQHF.

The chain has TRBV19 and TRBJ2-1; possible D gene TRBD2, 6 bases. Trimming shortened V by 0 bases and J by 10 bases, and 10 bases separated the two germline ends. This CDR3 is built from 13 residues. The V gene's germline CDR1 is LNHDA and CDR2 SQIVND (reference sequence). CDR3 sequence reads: CASSIEGGEEQFF. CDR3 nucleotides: TGTGCCAGTAGTATAGAAGGCGGGGAGGAGCAGTTCTTC. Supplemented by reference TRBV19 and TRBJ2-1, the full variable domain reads DGGITQSPKYLFRKEGQNVTLSCEQNLNHDAMYWYRQDPGQGLRLIYYSQIVNDFQKGDIAEGYSVSREKKESFPLTVTSAQKNPTAFYLCASSIEGGEEQFFGPGTRLTVL.

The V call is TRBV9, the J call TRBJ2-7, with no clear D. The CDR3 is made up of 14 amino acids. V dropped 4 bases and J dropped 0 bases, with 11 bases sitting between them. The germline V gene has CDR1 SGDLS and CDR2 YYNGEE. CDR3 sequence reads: CASSITQDSYEQYF. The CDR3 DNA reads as TGTGCCAGCAGCATAACCCAGGACTCCTACGAGCAGTACTTC. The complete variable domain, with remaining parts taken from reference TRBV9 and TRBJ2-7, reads DSGVTQTPKHLITATGQRVTLRCSPRSGDLSVYWYQQSLDQGLQFLIQYYNGEERAKGNILERFSAQQFPDLHSELNLSSLELGDSALYFCASSITQDSYEQYFGPGTRLTVT.